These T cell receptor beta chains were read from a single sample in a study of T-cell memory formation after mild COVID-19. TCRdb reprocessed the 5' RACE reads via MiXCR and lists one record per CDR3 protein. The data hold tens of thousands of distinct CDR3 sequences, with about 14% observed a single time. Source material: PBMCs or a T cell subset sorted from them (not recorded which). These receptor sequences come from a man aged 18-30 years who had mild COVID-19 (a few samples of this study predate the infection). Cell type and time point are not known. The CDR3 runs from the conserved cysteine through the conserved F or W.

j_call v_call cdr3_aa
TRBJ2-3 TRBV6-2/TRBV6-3 CASSPWTSGALGPDTQYF
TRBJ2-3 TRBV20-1 CSARDGGVGTDTQYF
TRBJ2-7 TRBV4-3 CASSPAGEHEQYF
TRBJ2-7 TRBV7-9 CASSFQGVHEQYF
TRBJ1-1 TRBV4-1 CASSLMAQENTEAFF
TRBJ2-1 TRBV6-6 CASSYTGQAVGEQFF
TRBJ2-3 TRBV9 CASSVGSTDTQYF
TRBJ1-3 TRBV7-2 CASSQKESPRSGNTIYF
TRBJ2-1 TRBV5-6 CASSQDSYNEQFF
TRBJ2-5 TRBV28 CASSFISPSLRKETQYF
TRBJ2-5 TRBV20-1 CSARGDLRTQYF
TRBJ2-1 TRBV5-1 CASSLVAGGPDEQFF
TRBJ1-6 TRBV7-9 CASSPRRGPYNSPLHF
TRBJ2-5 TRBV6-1 CASSEGSGVGETQYF
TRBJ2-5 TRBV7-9 CASSPRPARETQYF
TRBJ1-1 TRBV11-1 CASSLQGQMNTEAFF
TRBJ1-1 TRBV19 CASSNPLLGTEAFF
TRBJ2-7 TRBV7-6 CASSYGTGEQYF
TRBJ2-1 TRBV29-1 CSVLEGARSRREQFF
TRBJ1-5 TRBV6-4 CASSVTGASNQPQHF
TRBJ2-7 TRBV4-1 CASSSRSGSYEQYF
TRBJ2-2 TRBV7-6 CASSPENTGELFF
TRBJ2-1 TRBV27 CASRTSGGSQQFF
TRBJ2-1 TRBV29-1 CSVGTSEQFF
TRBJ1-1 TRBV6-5 CASSYSRPDTEAFF
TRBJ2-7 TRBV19 CASGTGEVEQYF
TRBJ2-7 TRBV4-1 CASSQALGTGTHEQYF
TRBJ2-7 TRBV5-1 CASSPWEAHEQYF
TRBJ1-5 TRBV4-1 CASSQGGAGVNQPQHF
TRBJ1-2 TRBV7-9 CASSLAIPWAGYTF
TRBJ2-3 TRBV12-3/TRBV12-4 CASSKEGGTKVDTQYF
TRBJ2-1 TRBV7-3 CASSSGAPSSYNEQFF
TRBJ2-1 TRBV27 CASSSTGFTFF
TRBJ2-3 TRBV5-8 CASSSPDRFSTDTQYF
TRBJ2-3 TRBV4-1 CASSQEEGSSTDTQYF
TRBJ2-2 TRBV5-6 CASSLGGGSPGELFF
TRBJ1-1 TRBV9 CASSGWNTEAFF
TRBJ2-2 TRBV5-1 CASTLRGVNTGELFF
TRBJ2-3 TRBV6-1 CASSGLAGGTDTQYF
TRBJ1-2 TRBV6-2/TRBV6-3 CASCAHSNYGYTF
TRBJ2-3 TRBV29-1 CSVESDRTDTQYF
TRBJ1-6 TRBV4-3 CASSWGSKGSPLHF
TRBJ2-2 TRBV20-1 CSAGTGSGPGELFF
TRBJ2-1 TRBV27 CASSPLGAYGEQFF
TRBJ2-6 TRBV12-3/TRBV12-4 CASKIMGSGANVLTF
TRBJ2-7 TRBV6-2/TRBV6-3 CASSPDSPRAYYEQYF
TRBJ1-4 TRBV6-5 CASTHRGAPDEKLFF
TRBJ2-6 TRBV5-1 CASSSTGRGANVLTF
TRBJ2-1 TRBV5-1 CASSLFQLTGLAGGYEQFF
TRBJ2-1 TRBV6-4 CASSGTSGTYNEQFF
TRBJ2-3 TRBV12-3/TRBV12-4 CASSLRPDTQYF
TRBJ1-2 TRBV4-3 CASSQAPTGARYGYTF
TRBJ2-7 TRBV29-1 CSVEEGLAGGRTYEQYF
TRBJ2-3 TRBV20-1 CSASRQPRTDTQYF
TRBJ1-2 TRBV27 CASSPPGAGYGYTF
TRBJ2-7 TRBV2 CASEQGPHGRYEQYF
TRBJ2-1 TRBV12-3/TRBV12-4 CASSLRQGVYNEQFF
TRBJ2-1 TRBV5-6 CASSLIQPSYNEQFF
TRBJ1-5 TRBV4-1 CASSPVTSNQPQHF